One T cell receptor (beta chain) is described in this entry. This clone has just one count. This clone's antigen is unknown. Base qualities are not recorded, but no much larger clone differs from it by a single base. This record comes from a study of beta chain features in type 1 diabetes (dated by TCRdb to 2017 to 2018). Background on the whole study: No differences in mean age, gender distribution, total cell number or subset yield were found between patients and healthy donors. A total of approximately 100,000,000 sorted cells were examined across all samples, and the number of cells per subset was strongly correlated with RNA yield. In the study, TCRB repertoires of sorted circulating CD4+ T cell subsets from recently diagnosed type 1 diabetes patients were compared with those of matched healthy donors. Whereas all 30 or so donors provided naive and central memory subsets, regulatory and stem cell-like memory subsets were isolated from just 8 patients and about 8 healthy donors. General study outcomes and caveats: At VDJ recombination sites, type 1 diabetes patients had fewer insertions and more deleted nucleotides, which implies abnormalities in thymic rearrangement. Shorter templates might be favored by PCR, yet because patient and control samples were amplified and corrected together, any such skew would affect both groups equally. Type 1 diabetes patients showed a moderate but significant shortening of TCRB CDR3 length in all four CD4+ subsets. Sequencing cDNA rather than genomic DNA could over-represent highly expressing activated cells, although activation and CD3 levels did not differ between groups. Because small numbers of individuals were included in the HLA sub-analyses, any influence of HLA type on TCRB rearrangement was left unresolved. The naive, central memory and regulatory TCRB repertoires appeared to resemble one another more closely among patients than among healthy donors.

Measured from the cysteine to the phenylalanine, the CDR3 is 16 residues long. Only the CDR3 DNA stays, 48 bases, in frame from base 1. CDR1 SGHRS and CDR2 YFSETQ were looked up in the germline V gene. Trimming accounts for 0 bases at V and 7 bases at J, while the number of junction bases matched to no gene is 10. From each donor, a single peripheral blood sample of 90 to 150 mL on average was drawn into heparinised tubes. Naive, central memory, regulatory and stem cell-like memory CD4+ T cells were sorted on a BD FACSAria II using a panel including CD45RO, CCR7, CD25, CD127, CD95 and CD27. Purity was above 95% for every sorted population. Right away, PBMCs were isolated by Lymphoprep density gradient centrifugation and were stained directly, with no culture step. So that batch effects would be minimized, each experiment stained and sorted samples in pairs, pairing one healthy donor with one patient.

The entire amount of isolated RNA was reverse transcribed using the High Capacity cDNA Reverse Transcription Kit, so the sequenced TCRB transcripts were expressed ones. Survey-depth immunoSEQ sequencing was performed on stem cell-like memory T cell samples, with an average of roughly 990,000 total reads per sample. After sorted cells were lysed in RLT buffer, RNA was extracted with DNase-treated RNeasy Micro or Mini kits, with the choice depending on cell number. Each cell subset was processed on its own to prevent cross-contamination, while patient and healthy donor samples were processed together. The immunoSEQ multiplex PCR was used to amplify TCRB sequences from cDNA, generating 87-bp fragments that spanned the CDR3 region. Amplicons were sequenced on the Illumina HiSeq platform. From the authors' description of their analysis: PCR bias was corrected computationally using synthetic template baselines, and reads within Hamming distance 2 were collapsed, with unmergeable singletons discarded. Reads were aligned against IMGT to assign V, D and J genes, CDR3 length and insertions or deletions at six rearrangement sites. Within each subset, clonotype counts were normalized to the number of sorted cells before true diversity and Gini coefficients were calculated with the tcR R package. The overlap coefficient, calculated on TCRB nucleotide sequences, was used to quantify repertoire sharing. The table was pulled from immuneACCESS by TCRdb, which kept in-frame rearrangements only. Such tables lose some clones; where checked, under half of the loss comes from unresolved V genes, and the rest has no known cause. The DNA gave D and trimming, while V, J and clone size come from that table. Within this sample are 12,000 to 15,000 clones, with over 55% of them counted one time only. The ten most abundant clones make up around 0.6% of the sample.

This TCR was recovered from a woman aged 18-29 years with type 1 diabetes. Input material: stem cell memory CD4+ T cells from blood. The cell subset or site label on this specimen signifies: stem cell-like memory CD4+ T cells. The sequence links TRBV5-1 to TRBJ1-3; TRBD1 matches 7 bases in the middle. The CDR3 region reads CASSLARRDSGNTIYF. The DNA reads as follows: TGCGCCAGCAGCTTGGCCCGGAGGGACAGCGGGAACACCATATATTTT.